This T cell receptor (beta chain) was obtained from a study of blood T cells in healthy people across ages. This clonotype was counted a few times. PCR was performed a second time for about 7 to 12 cycles using a sample-barcoded 5' primer and a J-beta primer mix. One entry per CDR3 protein results from TCRdb running MiXCR on the 5' RACE reads. The sample includes around 1,900,000 distinct CDR3 sequences, about 39% of them seen just once. The sample was blood. This sequence originates from a human donor in good health.

For the CDR3, the DNA is TGCAGTGCTAGAGATCCAGGACAGGGGGGTAATAATTCACCCCTCCACTTT. It yields the protein CSARDPGQGGNNSPLHF. The V and J genes are TRBV20-1 and TRBJ1-6; 10 nucleotides agree with TRBD1. V dropped 0 bases and J dropped 5; count of bases not matched to a gene: 7. Germline CDR1 reads DFQATT; CDR2 reads SNEGSKA (reference sequence). This CDR3 spans 17 amino acids.